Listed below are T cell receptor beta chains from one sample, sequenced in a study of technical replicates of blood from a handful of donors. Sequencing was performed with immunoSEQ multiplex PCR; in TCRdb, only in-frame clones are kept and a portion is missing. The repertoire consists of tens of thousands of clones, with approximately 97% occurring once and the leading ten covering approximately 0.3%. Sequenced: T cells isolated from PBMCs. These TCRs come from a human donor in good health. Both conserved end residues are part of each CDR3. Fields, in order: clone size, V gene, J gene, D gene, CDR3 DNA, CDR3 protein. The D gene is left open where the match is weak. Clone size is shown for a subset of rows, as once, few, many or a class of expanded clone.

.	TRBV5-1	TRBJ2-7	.	TGCGCCAGCAGCTTGGCAACAGGGAACCTTGCCTACGAGCAGTACTTC	CASSLATGNLAYEQYF
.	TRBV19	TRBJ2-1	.	TGTGCCAGTAGTTCGTTCTCCTACAATGAGCAGTTCTTC	CASSSFSYNEQFF
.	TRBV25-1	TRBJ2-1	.	TGTGCCAGCAGTGAATTGGCGGGTCCACACAATGAGCAGTTCTTC	CASSELAGPHNEQFF
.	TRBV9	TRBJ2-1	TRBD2	TGTGCCAGCGCGGGACTAGCGGGAGAGGCGATCTCCAATGAGCAGTTCTTC	CASAGLAGEAISNEQFF
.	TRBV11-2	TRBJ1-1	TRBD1	TGTGCCAGCAGCCCTTCGACAGGGGTCACTGAAGCTTTCTTT	CASSPSTGVTEAFF
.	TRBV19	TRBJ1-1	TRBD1	TGTGCCAGTAAGAGGGACAGGGAGATGAACACTGAAGCTTTCTTT	CASKRDREMNTEAFF
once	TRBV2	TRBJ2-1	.	TGTGCCAGCAGTGGGGATAGGACCGCGGGGTCCAATGAGCAGTTCTTC	CASSGDRTAGSNEQFF
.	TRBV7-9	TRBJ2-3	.	TGTGCCAGCAGCTCAACTCTAACTCTAGCAGATACGCAGTATTTT	CASSSTLTLADTQYF
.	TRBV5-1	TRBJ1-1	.	TGCGCCAGCAATGGGCAGGCACCCACTGAAGCTTTCTTT	CASNGQAPTEAFF
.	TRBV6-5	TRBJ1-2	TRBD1	TGTGCCAGCAGTTACTCGAGGGACAGCCTGAACTATGGCTACACCTTC	CASSYSRDSLNYGYTF
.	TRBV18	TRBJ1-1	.	TGTGCCAGCTCACCAGCAGCTGAAGCTTTCTTT	CASSPAAEAFF
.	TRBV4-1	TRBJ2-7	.	TGCGCCAGCAGCCGACTTAGCGGTCAGACAACCCACGAGCAGTACTTC	CASSRLSGQTTHEQYF
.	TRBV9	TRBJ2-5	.	TGTGCCAGCAGCCCATGGACACTAGAGACCCAGTACTTC	CASSPWTLETQYF
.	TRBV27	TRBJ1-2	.	TGTGCCAGCAGTCCCCACGCGGAGGCTAACTATGGCTACACCTTC	CASSPHAEANYGYTF
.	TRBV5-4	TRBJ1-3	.	TGTGCCAGCAGCTTTACGGAGGGAAACACCATATATTTT	CASSFTEGNTIYF
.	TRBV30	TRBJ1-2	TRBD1	TGTGCCTGGAAGACAGGGGGTGGCTACACCTTC	CAWKTGGGYTF
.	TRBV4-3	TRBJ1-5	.	TGCGCCAGCAGCCAAGGATTCAGGATTAGCAATCAGCCCCAGCATTTT	CASSQGFRISNQPQHF
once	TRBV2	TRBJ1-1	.	TGTGCCAGCAGTGACAGGGGGAACACTGAAGCTTTCTTT	CASSDRGNTEAFF
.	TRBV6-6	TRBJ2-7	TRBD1	TGTGCCAGCAGTCAGGGGGCGATCCTTGGGTCCTACGAGCAGTACTTC	CASSQGAILGSYEQYF
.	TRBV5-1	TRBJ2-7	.	TGCGCCAGCAGCTTGGGTGGAACTAGCACCGAGCAGTACTTC	CASSLGGTSTEQYF
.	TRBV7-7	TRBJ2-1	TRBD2	TGTGCCAGCGCTCTGGCGGGAGGGCCTCTATACAATAATGAGCAGTTCTTC	CASALAGGPLYNNEQFF
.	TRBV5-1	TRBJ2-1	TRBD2	TGCGCCAGCAGCTTGGTTCAAGTGGGACTAGCGCACAATGAGCAGTTCTTC	CASSLVQVGLAHNEQFF
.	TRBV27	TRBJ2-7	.	TGTGCCAGCAGTTTATCCTGGGTAGCCTCCTACGAGCAGTACTTC	CASSLSWVASYEQYF
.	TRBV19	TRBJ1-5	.	TGTGCCAGTAGTATAGGGCGGAATAGCAATCAGCCCCAGCATTTT	CASSIGRNSNQPQHF
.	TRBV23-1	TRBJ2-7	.	TGCGCCAGCAGTCAACCAAATCGCCAGGGTTACGAGCAGTACTTC	CASSQPNRQGYEQYF
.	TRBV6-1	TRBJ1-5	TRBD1	TGTGCCAGCAGGGGACAGGGGGCAAGCAATCAGCCCCAGCATTTT	CASRGQGASNQPQHF
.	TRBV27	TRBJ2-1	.	TGTGCCAGCGGACTTGGTGTCGGTGAGCAGTTCTTC	CASGLGVGEQFF
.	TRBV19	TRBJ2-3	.	TGTGCCAGTAGTAACGGGGGGCCGGATACGCAGTATTTT	CASSNGGPDTQYF
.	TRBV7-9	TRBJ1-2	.	TGTGCCAGCAACGGCCAGCAGGGCGTCGACTATGGCTACACCTTC	CASNGQQGVDYGYTF
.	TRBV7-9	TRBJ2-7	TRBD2	TGTGCCAGCAGCTTCGGAGGGGAGGGATACGAGCAGTACTTC	CASSFGGEGYEQYF
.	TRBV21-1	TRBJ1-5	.	TGTGCCAGCAGCAAAGTGTCAGGATATAGCAATCAGCCCCAGCATTTT	CASSKVSGYSNQPQHF
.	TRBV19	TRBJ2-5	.	TGTGCCAGTAGTATCGTCGGGAGTGAGACCCAGTACTTC	CASSIVGSETQYF
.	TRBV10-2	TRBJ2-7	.	TGCGCCAGCAGTCTCTTAAGCACGGTCTACGAGCAGTACTTC	CASSLLSTVYEQYF
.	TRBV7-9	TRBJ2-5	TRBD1	TGTGCCAGCAGCGGCCAATGGACAGGACTTCAAGAGACCCAGTACTTC	CASSGQWTGLQETQYF
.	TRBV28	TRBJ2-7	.	TGTGCCAGCAGTTTAGTTAGCTACGAGCAGTACTTC	CASSLVSYEQYF
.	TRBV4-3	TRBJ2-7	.	TGCGCCAGCAGCCAAGACGGACTGCCGATGGAGCAGTACTTC	CASSQDGLPMEQYF
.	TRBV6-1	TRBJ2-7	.	TGTGCCAGCAGTGAAGGGTACAGGGTAGCTGAGCAGTACTTC	CASSEGYRVAEQYF
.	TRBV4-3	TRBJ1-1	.	TGCGCCAGCAGCCAAGAAGGGGTGGGACTTGACACTGAAGCTTTCTTT	CASSQEGVGLDTEAFF
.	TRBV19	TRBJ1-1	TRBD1	TGTGCCAGTAGCCTCGGGGGACAGGGAGGCACTGAAGCTTTCTTT	CASSLGGQGGTEAFF
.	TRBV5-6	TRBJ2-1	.	TGTGCCAGCTTACAGGTAGCCAGAGGTAATGAGCAGTTCTTC	CASLQVARGNEQFF
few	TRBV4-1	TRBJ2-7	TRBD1	TGCGCCAGCAGCCAACAAGGACAGGGGTCCTACGAGCAGTACTTC	CASSQQGQGSYEQYF
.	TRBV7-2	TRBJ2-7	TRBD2	TGTGCCAGCAGCTTAGGGCCAAGACTAGCGTTCGACGAGCAGTACTTC	CASSLGPRLAFDEQYF
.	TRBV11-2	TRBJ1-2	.	TGTGCCAGCAGCCATACGGGGGGGGAGAGCTATGGCTACACCTTC	CASSHTGGESYGYTF
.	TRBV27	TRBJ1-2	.	TGTGCCAGCAGTCCAAAGACAGGAGGATACTATGGCTACACCTTC	CASSPKTGGYYGYTF
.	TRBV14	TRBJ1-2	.	TGTGCCAGCAGCCAAGGGACAACGGATGGCTACACCTTC	CASSQGTTDGYTF
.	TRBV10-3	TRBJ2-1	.	TGTGCCACACAGGACAATGAGCAGTTCTTC	CATQDNEQFF
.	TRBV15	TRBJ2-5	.	TGTGCCACCAGCAGGGGGGGAGAAGAAGAGACCCAGTACTTC	CATSRGGEEETQYF